These T cell receptor beta chains were read from a single sample in a study of radiation and T cells in renal cell carcinoma. Produced via immunoSEQ multiplex PCR; TCRdb's table is partial and in-frame only. The sample consists of some 150,000 clones, over 65% of them appearing once. This specimen consisted of blood, obtained from a patient whose treatment included radiotherapy and nephrectomy. The receptors originated from a woman aged 45 to 65 with renal cell carcinoma. Both conserved end residues are part of each CDR3. Fields, in order: clone size, D gene, V gene, J gene, CDR3 protein, CDR3 DNA. A D gene is named only where the DNA matches it firmly. Clone size is not always given. Where it is, it says once, few, many or a class for expanded clones.

>NA|NA|TRBV5-1|TRBJ2-7
CASSHSDPSSYEQYF
TGCGCCAGCAGCCATTCGGACCCTAGCTCCTACGAGCAGTACTTC
>once|TRBD2|TRBV10-1|TRBJ2-7
CASSDAGDGSPLYF
TGCGCCAGCAGTGACGCGGGAGACGGGAGCCCTCTGTACTTC
>NA|NA|TRBV4-1|TRBJ2-7
CASSHGGSYEQYF
TGCGCCAGCAGCCACGGGGGCTCCTACGAGCAGTACTTC
>NA|NA|TRBV5-5|TRBJ2-1
CASSPTNNEQFF
TGTGCCAGCAGCCCGACCAACAATGAGCAGTTCTTC
>once|NA|TRBV12-5|TRBJ2-5
CASGLVIGSLLETQYF
TGTGCTAGTGGTTTGGTAATCGGTTCGCTACTGGAGACCCAGTACTTC
>NA|NA|TRBV5-1|TRBJ1-1
CASSDPQNTEAFF
TGCGCCAGCAGCGATCCTCAGAACACTGAAGCTTTCTTT
>NA|NA|TRBV12-5|TRBJ2-2
CASGLGSRELFF
TGTGCTAGTGGTCTGGGGTCTCGGGAGCTGTTTTTT
>NA|TRBD1|TRBV15|TRBJ2-7
CATSEGTAEQYF
TGTGCCACCTCGGAAGGGACAGCCGAGCAGTACTTC
>few|NA|TRBV5-1|TRBJ1-4
CASSLYGDDEKLFF
TGCGCCAGCAGCTTGTATGGGGACGATGAAAAACTGTTTTTT
>once|TRBD2|TRBV5-6|TRBJ2-3
CASSRLAGDTDTQYF
TGTGCCAGCAGCCGACTAGCGGGGGACACAGATACGCAGTATTTT
>NA|NA|TRBV7-8|TRBJ1-1
CASSLAGVGTEAFF
TGTGCCAGCAGCTTAGCAGGGGTCGGCACTGAAGCTTTCTTT
>NA|TRBD2|TRBV19|TRBJ2-2
CASWGLAGGRGTGELFF
TGTGCCAGCTGGGGACTAGCGGGGGGTCGTGGCACCGGGGAGCTGTTTTTT
>NA|NA|TRBV5-1|TRBJ2-5
CASSSGSSGETQYF
TGCGCCAGCAGCTCGGGGAGTAGTGGGGAGACCCAGTACTTC
>NA|NA|TRBV5-4|TRBJ2-7
CASSSVGVDYEQYF
TGTGCCAGCAGCTCGGTAGGGGTGGACTACGAGCAGTACTTC
>many|NA|TRBV14|TRBJ2-4
CASSQGNIQYF
TGTGCCAGCAGCCAAGGAAACATTCAGTACTTC
>NA|NA|TRBV2|TRBJ2-6
CASSESASGANVLTF
TGTGCCAGCAGTGAAAGCGCTTCTGGGGCCAACGTCCTGACTTTC
>NA|NA|TRBV5-1|TRBJ2-7
CASSLEVTGLGEQYF
TGCGCCAGCAGCTTGGAGGTGACAGGACTAGGCGAGCAGTACTTC
>NA|TRBD1|TRBV5-1|TRBJ1-6
CASSLEQGNNSPLHF
TGCGCCAGCAGCTTGGAACAGGGGAATAATTCACCCCTCCACTTT
>once|NA|TRBV4-3|TRBJ1-1
CASSQDVTKNTEAFF
TGCGCCAGCAGCCAAGATGTCACGAAGAACACTGAAGCTTTCTTT
>once|NA|TRBV6-5|TRBJ1-2
CASSYSRGSNYGYTF
TGTGCCAGCAGTTACTCAAGGGGGTCCAACTATGGCTACACCTTC
>NA|NA|TRBV4-3|TRBJ1-2
CASSQGPQAGYGYTF
TGCGCCAGCAGCCAAGGGCCCCAAGCAGGCTATGGCTACACCTTC
>NA|NA|TRBV7-2|TRBJ1-2
CASSLKGPAYGYTF
TGTGCCAGCAGCTTAAAGGGACCCGCCTATGGCTACACCTTC
>NA|NA|TRBV10-2|TRBJ1-1
CASSEQSYTEAFF
TGCGCCAGCAGTGAACAGAGTTACACTGAAGCTTTCTTT
>NA|NA|TRBV6-5|TRBJ2-5
CASSPPLGETQYF
TGTGCCAGCAGCCCGCCCCTTGGAGAGACCCAGTACTTC
>NA|TRBD1|TRBV13|TRBJ2-7
CASSYTGQGAYEQYF
TGTGCCAGCAGCTACACCGGACAGGGGGCCTACGAGCAGTACTTC
>NA|TRBD1|TRBV15|TRBJ2-7
CATSSTGTEAYEQYF
TGTGCCACCAGCAGTACCGGGACAGAAGCCTACGAGCAGTACTTC
>NA|NA|TRBV6-6|TRBJ2-3
CASSSTEDTQYF
TGTGCCAGCAGTTCGACAGAAGATACGCAGTATTTT
>NA|NA|TRBV28|TRBJ1-4
CASSGGDREKLFF
TGTGCCAGCAGTGGAGGGGACCGGGAAAAACTGTTTTTT
>NA|NA|TRBV28|TRBJ1-3
CASTLPTGSGNTIYF
TGTGCCAGCACCCTACCGACAGGCTCTGGAAACACCATATATTTT
>NA|NA|TRBV10-3|TRBJ2-7
CATKGRENYEQYF
TGTGCCACCAAGGGACGGGAGAACTACGAGCAGTACTTC
>NA|NA|TRBV12-5|TRBJ1-1
CASGIENTEAFF
TGTGCTAGTGGAATTGAAAACACTGAAGCTTTCTTT
>NA|NA|TRBV4-3|TRBJ2-2
CASSQTNRAGELFF
TGCGCCAGCAGCCAGACCAACAGGGCCGGGGAGCTGTTTTTT
>NA|NA|TRBV5-4|TRBJ2-6
CASSLVGGQGANVLTF
TGTGCCAGCAGCTTGGTCGGGGGGCAGGGGGCCAACGTCCTGACTTTC
>NA|TRBD2|TRBV19|TRBJ2-1
CASSAGLAGGYNEQFF
TGTGCCAGTAGCGCGGGACTAGCGGGAGGGTACAATGAGCAGTTCTTC
>NA|NA|TRBV27|TRBJ2-7
CASRPWSPGASVEQYF
TGTGCCAGCAGGCCTTGGAGCCCGGGAGCTTCCGTCGAGCAGTACTTC
>NA|NA|TRBV10-3|TRBJ2-1
CAISEPRDGTTYNEQFF
TGTGCCATCAGTGAGCCAAGGGACGGGACAACATACAATGAGCAGTTCTTC
>NA|NA|TRBV28|TRBJ1-2
CASSLMGRGVYGYTF
TGTGCCAGCAGTTTAATGGGCAGGGGAGTCTATGGCTACACCTTC
>NA|TRBD2|TRBV2|TRBJ2-7
CASSTSVYEQYF
TGTGCCAGTTCGACTAGCGTCTACGAGCAGTACTTC
>once|TRBD1|TRBV25-1|TRBJ1-2
CASSPGQGARNYGYTF
TGTGCCAGCAGTCCGGGACAGGGGGCGCGGAACTATGGCTACACCTTC
>NA|NA|TRBV19|TRBJ1-5
CASSMALSNQPQHF
TGTGCCAGTAGTATGGCACTTAGCAATCAGCCCCAGCATTTT
>NA|NA|TRBV30|TRBJ1-5
CAWNTGLVNQPQHF
TGTGCCTGGAATACAGGGCTAGTGAATCAGCCCCAGCATTTT
>NA|NA|TRBV18|TRBJ1-5
CASSPSRAAGNQPQHF
TGTGCCAGCTCACCATCCCGGGCGGCGGGCAATCAGCCCCAGCATTTT
>NA|NA|TRBV14|TRBJ1-1
CASSHDPNTEAFF
TGTGCCAGCAGCCATGACCCGAACACTGAAGCTTTCTTT
>once|NA|TRBV6-4|TRBJ1-1
CASRQSDTNTEAFF
TGTGCCAGCAGACAATCCGACACTAACACTGAAGCTTTCTTT
>NA|NA|TRBV4-3|TRBJ2-7
CASSQGTGYEQYF
TGCGCCAGCAGCCAAGGAACAGGATACGAGCAGTACTTC
>NA|TRBD2|TRBV10-3|TRBJ2-1
CASSGTSGRVSYNEQFF
TGTGCCAGCTCCGGGACTAGCGGGAGGGTATCCTACAATGAGCAGTTCTTC
>once|NA|TRBV11-2|TRBJ2-7
CASSLGSTNAYEQYF
TGTGCCAGCAGCTTAGGATCGACTAACGCCTACGAGCAGTACTTC